The sequence of this T cell receptor (beta chain) was determined in a study of vaccination and CD4 T cells after COVID-19. Looking at the study overall: Six males and four females constituted the convalescent cohort, two of whom were Hispanic.

The germline V gene has CDR1 LNHNV and CDR2 YYDKDF (reference sequence). With V trimmed by 3 bases and J by 3 bases, 9 bases remained unmatched. The CDR3 contains 16 residues. Sequencing of cultured CD4+ T cell DNA used the Oncomine TCR Beta short-read assay. Using the QIAamp micro DNA kit, genomic DNA was extracted from the CD4+ T cells that had been cultured. MiXCR, applied by TCRdb to the PCR reads, yields one record per CDR3 protein. Of about 22,000 distinct CDR3 sequences listed, approximately 32% are singletons. Time point meaning: late sampling 161 to 241 days after vaccination in three convalescent patients. Sample treatment: approximately 9-day PBMC culture with coronavirus spike peptide pools or control peptides (ViraFEST assay). First, ViraFEST expanded antigen-specific T cells with peptide pools, and next it sequenced the TCRs. Ten or more counts support this clonotype. Its antigen remains unknown.

The receptor was derived from a human donor who had recovered from COVID-19. The gene calls are TRBV15 and TRBJ2-3; 7 nucleotides line up with TRBD1. The source was CD4+ T cells from blood, cultured in vitro, collected about 7 months after SARS-CoV-2 vaccination. The CDR3 loop is CATSSGQAAKTDTQYF. The CDR3 region has the DNA TGTGCCACCAGCAGCGGACAGGCGGCGAAGACAGATACGCAGTATTTT.